This TCR beta chain comes out of a study of T cells in Graves' hyperthyroidism and ophthalmopathy. There were TCR beta CDR3 regions amplified from RNA transcripts. The primer set for the first-round RT-PCR of the TCR CDR3 was HTBI. TCRdb reprocessed the multiplex PCR reads with MiXCR, giving one entry per CDR3 protein. The sample carries roughly 550,000 distinct CDR3 sequences, roughly 15% recorded once. Study-wide points: In blood, most of the thyroid clonotypes expanded above 0.001 were also present.

This clonotype was observed many times. Antigen unknown. V lost 1 base to trimming and J lost 6 bases, with 11 bases between them. CDR3 size: 14 residues. Germline CDR1 LGHDT, CDR2 YNNKEL (reference sequence). The chain has TRBV3-1 and TRBJ2-3; D is uncertain. Sequenced: blood. The TCR originated in a woman aged 25 to 45 with Graves' ophthalmopathy. CDR3 nucleotides: TGTGCCAGCAGCCAAGGGGGTTCTCTGGATACGCAGTATTTT. Amino acid sequence: CASSQGGSLDTQYF.